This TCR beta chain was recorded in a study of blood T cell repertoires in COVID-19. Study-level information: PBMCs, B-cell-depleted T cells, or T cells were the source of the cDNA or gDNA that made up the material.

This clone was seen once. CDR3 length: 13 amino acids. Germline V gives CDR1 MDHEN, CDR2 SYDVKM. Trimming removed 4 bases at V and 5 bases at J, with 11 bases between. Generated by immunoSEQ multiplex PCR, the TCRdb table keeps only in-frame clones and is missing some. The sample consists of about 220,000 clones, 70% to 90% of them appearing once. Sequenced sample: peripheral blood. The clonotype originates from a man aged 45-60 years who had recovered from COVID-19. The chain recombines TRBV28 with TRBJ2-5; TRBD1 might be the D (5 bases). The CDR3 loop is CASSSGQRETQYF. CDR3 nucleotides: TGTGCCAGCAGTTCAGGGCAACGCGAGACCCAGTACTTC.